This TCR beta chain originates from a study of T-cell reconstitution after alpha-beta-depleted transplantation in children. Study-wide results and caveats: Diversity and T-cell counts at one year after transplant derived mostly from new T cells. Reportedly, roughly two months post-transplant, alpha-beta T cells arose from several hundred expanded graft clones. Certain patients had high TCRbeta diversity at day 60, and it came from recipient T cells and thymic progenitors that survived.

This clonotype has ten or more counts. The antigen is undetermined. The germline V and J ends were trimmed by 3 bases and 5 bases, with 4 bases remaining between them. Germline assignment: CDR1 MNHNS and CDR2 SASEGT. This CDR3 has 11 residues. Preparing the TCRbeta library involved the use of unique molecular identifiers. TCRdb re-derived calls from the PCR reads in MiXCR, one entry per CDR3 protein. The table includes 600,000 to 800,000 distinct CDR3 sequences, around 13% detected once. The rearrangement joins TRBV6-1 to TRBJ1-2; D gene uncertain. This clonotype was sampled from a girl aged 2 to 10 with congenital amegakaryocytic thrombocytopenia, due to receive a stem cell transplant. Sequenced material: PBMCs, taken before TCRalphabeta/CD19-depleted stem cell transplant. DNA of the CDR3: TGTGCCAGCAGTGAGAGATATGGCTACACCTTC. Residues: CASSERYGYTF.